This is a list of T cell receptor beta chains from one sample in a study of shared clonotypes between healthy human individuals. Profiling relied on immunoSEQ multiplex PCR, and the TCRdb table lists in-frame clones only, not all of them. This table has 600,000 or so clones, nearly 98% appearing once. The sequenced material came from naive CD8+ T cells sorted from blood. The receptors originated from a man aged 25 to 40 in good health. The CDR3 runs from the conserved cysteine through the conserved F or W.

V	J	CDR3
TRBV7-9	TRBJ2-7	CASSLEGQYEQYF
TRBV27	TRBJ2-7	CASSFQGSYEQYF
TRBV9	TRBJ1-2	CASKNYGYTF
TRBV4-1	TRBJ2-7	CASSLSGSVYEQYF
TRBV25-1	TRBJ2-5	CASSESAGGGETQYF
TRBV7-8	TRBJ2-1	CASSPGTALYNEQFF
TRBV29-1	TRBJ1-2	CSVLEMGGYGYTF
TRBV6-5	TRBJ2-7	CASSYSGTASSYEQYF
TRBV9	TRBJ2-2	CASRGQGAEANTGELFF
TRBV30	TRBJ2-2	CAWVGAGTSVSPNTGELFF
TRBV12-5	TRBJ2-1	CASTSGNNYNEQFF
TRBV28	TRBJ2-7	CASNSPQHTYEQYF
TRBV27	TRBJ2-7	CASSLFASGEGEQYF
TRBV5-6	TRBJ2-1	CASSFGSGRASNEQFF
TRBV2	TRBJ2-7	CASTGGYEQYF
TRBV18	TRBJ2-3	CASSPGVTSTDTQYF
TRBV25-1	TRBJ1-1	CASSVQGLGTEAFF
TRBV7-9	TRBJ2-3	CASRPIEADTQYF
TRBV6-5	TRBJ2-1	CASSGSRYNEQFF
TRBV2	TRBJ1-2	CASSQVGNYGYTF
TRBV7-9	TRBJ2-3	CASSSRLAGILPNADTQYF
TRBV29-1	TRBJ1-1	CSVVRWEEAFF
TRBV4-1	TRBJ2-3	CASSQDQGLSPQYF
TRBV7-9	TRBJ1-1	CASSWGTGEAFF
TRBV27	TRBJ2-3	CASSTGTSGRAVEDTQYF
TRBV29-1	TRBJ2-1	CSVEGPTGGPDEQFF
TRBV7-3	TRBJ2-5	CASSLDSQETQYF
TRBV9	TRBJ1-4	CASSVATATNEKLFF
TRBV27	TRBJ2-3	CASSGGAWAQYF
TRBV7-9	TRBJ2-1	CAVGLAQGAYNEQFF
TRBV11-2	TRBJ2-1	CASSHLLRNEQFF
TRBV27	TRBJ2-7	CASRDRLNEQYF
TRBV6-1	TRBJ2-1	CASIPRTGNEQFF
TRBV29-1	TRBJ1-2	CSVPGFGYGYTF
TRBV10-3	TRBJ1-2	CAISESQGVYYGYTF
TRBV6-6	TRBJ2-2	CASTPGTGPTGELFF
TRBV2	TRBJ2-3	CASSDLGVMYTQYF
TRBV28	TRBJ2-1	CASSLSAASYNEQFF
TRBV10-2	TRBJ1-1	CASGFFGTPDTEAFF
TRBV28	TRBJ2-1	CASSLSLGQTEQFF
TRBV27	TRBJ1-5	CASSGLGADQPQHF
TRBV29-1	TRBJ2-7	CSVAGDEIYEQYF
TRBV29-1	TRBJ2-1	CSVEFRYNEQFF
TRBV6-1	TRBJ2-2	CASSELRLPRSTGELFF
TRBV11-2	TRBJ2-1	CASSVPPGREQFF
TRBV5-1	TRBJ2-1	CASSSLGGIIDNEQFF
TRBV28	TRBJ2-2	CASSSLAGTGELFF
TRBV29-1	TRBJ1-3	CSVQPAQSENTIYF
TRBV7-2	TRBJ1-4	CASSFDRASGEKLFF
TRBV7-9	TRBJ1-4	CASSFRTAGVNEKLFF
TRBV29-1	TRBJ2-2	CSVMRRNTGELFF
TRBV6-1	TRBJ2-7	CASSEAGADYEQYF
TRBV6-6	TRBJ1-5	CASSYSGFYSNQPQHF
TRBV6-4	TRBJ2-3	CASSLTSGMADTQYF